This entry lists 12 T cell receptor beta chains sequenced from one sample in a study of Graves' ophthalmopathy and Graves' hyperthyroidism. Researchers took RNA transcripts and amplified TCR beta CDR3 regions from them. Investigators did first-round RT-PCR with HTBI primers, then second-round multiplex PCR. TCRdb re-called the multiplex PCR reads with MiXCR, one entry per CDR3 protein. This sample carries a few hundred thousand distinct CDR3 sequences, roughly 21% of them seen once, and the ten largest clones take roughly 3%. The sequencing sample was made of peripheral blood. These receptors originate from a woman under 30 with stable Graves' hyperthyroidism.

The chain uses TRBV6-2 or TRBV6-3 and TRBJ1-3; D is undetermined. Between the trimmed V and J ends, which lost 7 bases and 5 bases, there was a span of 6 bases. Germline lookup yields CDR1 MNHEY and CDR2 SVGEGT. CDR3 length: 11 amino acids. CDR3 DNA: TGTGCCAGCACCAAAAGAAACACCATATATTTT. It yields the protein CASTKRNTIYF.

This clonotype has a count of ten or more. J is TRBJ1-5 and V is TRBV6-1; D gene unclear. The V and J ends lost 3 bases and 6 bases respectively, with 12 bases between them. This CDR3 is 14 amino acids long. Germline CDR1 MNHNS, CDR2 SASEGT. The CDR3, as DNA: TGTGCCAGCAGTGATTTGGGTCCCCCTCAGCCCCAGCATTTT. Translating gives CASSDLGPPQPQHF.

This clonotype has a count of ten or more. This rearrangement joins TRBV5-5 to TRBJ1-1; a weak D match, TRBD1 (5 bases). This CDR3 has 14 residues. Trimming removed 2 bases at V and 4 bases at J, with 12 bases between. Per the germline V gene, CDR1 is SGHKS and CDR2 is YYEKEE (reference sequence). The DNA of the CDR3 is TGTGCCAGCAGCTTTTCTCGGAGGGGCACTGAAGCTTTCTTT. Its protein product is CASSFSRRGTEAFF.

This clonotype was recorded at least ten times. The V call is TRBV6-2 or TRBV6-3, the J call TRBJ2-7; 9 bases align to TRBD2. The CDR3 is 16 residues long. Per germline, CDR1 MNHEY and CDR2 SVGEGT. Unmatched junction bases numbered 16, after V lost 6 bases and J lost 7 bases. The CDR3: CASRVAGVQKKREQYF. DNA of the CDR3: TGTGCCAGCAGGGTAGCGGGGGTACAGAAGAAGAGGGAGCAGTACTTC.

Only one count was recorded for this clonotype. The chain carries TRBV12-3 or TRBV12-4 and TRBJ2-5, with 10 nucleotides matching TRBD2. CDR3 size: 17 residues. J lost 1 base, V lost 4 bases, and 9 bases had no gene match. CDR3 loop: CASSWGSSGGTQETQYF. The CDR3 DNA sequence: TGTGCCAGCAGTTGGGGAAGTAGCGGGGGGACCCAAGAGACCCAGTACTTC.

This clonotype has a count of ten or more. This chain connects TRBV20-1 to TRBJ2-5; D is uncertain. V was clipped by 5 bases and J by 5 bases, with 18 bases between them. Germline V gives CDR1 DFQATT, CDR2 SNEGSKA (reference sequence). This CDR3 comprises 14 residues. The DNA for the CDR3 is TGCAGTGCTGCCTTAACCGGGCAGAGTGAGACCCAGTACTTC. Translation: CSAALTGQSETQYF.

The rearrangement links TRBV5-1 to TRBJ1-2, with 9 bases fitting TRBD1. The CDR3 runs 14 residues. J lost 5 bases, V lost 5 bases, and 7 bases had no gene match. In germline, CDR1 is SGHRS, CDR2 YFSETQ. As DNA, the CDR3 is TGCGCCAGCAGAACGGACAGGGGAATATATGGCTACACCTTC. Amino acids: CASRTDRGIYGYTF.

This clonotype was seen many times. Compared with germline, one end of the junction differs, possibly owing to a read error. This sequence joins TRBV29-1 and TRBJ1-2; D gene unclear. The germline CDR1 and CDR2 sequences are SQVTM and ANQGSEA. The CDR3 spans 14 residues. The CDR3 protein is CSVEGRMGTYGYTF. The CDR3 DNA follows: TGCAGCGTCGAAGGACGGATGGGAACCTATGGCTACACCTTC.

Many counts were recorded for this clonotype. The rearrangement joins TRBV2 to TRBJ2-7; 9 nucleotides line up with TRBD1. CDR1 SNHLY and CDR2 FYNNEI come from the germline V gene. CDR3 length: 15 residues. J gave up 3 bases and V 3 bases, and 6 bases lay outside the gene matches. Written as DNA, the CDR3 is TGTGCCAGCAGTGAGGGGGGGACAGGGATCTACGAGCAGTACTTC. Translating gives CASSEGGTGIYEQYF.

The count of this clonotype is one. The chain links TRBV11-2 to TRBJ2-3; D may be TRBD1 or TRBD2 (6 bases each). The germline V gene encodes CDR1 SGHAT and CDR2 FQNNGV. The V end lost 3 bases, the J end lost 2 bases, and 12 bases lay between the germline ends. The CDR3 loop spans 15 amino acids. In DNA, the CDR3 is TGTGCCAGCAGCTTGAGAGGGGGGCACACAGATACGCAGTATTTT. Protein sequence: CASSLRGGHTDTQYF.

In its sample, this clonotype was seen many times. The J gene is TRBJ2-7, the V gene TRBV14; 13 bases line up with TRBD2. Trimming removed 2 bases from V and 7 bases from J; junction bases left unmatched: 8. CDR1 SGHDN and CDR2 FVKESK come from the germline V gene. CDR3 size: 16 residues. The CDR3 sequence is CASSQLTSGRAGEQYF. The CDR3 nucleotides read TGTGCCAGCAGCCAACTCACTAGCGGGAGGGCCGGGGAGCAGTACTTC.

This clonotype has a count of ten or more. The CDR3 protein is CASRLSNRATYEQYF. DNA for the CDR3: TGTGCCAGCCGTCTCTCAAACAGGGCAACCTACGAGCAGTACTTC. The chain couples TRBV6-2 or TRBV6-3 to TRBJ2-7; the D gene is possibly TRBD1 (6 bases). CDR1 and CDR2 from the germline V gene are MNHEY and SVGEGT. The CDR3 is made up of 15 amino acids. Trimming shortened V by 8 bases and J by 2 bases, and 19 bases separated the two germline ends.